These 21 T cell receptor beta chains originate from one sample sequenced in a study of control samples from healthy donors and cancer patients (dated by TCRdb to about 2020). Library prep was done by the immunoSEQ multiplex PCR assay. As stored in TCRdb, this immuneACCESS dataset retains in-frame rearrangements with V and J assigned. A fraction of the clones does not appear; measured against another copy, unresolved V genes explain less than half of the discrepancy, and the remainder lacks a known reason. The sample contains roughly 130,000 clones, around nine tenths of them found a single time. In total, the top ten clones hold around 10% of the sample. The sequenced material came from blood. The receptor source for this set is a man younger than 45 in good health.

The chain links TRBV4-2 to TRBJ1-2, with D uncertain. CDR3 length: 13 residues. Germline V lookup: CDR1 LGHNA, CDR2 YNFKEQ. Between the trimmed V and J ends, which lost 0 bases and 5 bases, there was a span of 7 bases. The CDR3 DNA reads TGTGCCAGCAGCCAAGATCAGAAGTATGGCTACACCTTC. It translates to CASSQDQKYGYTF.

V is TRBV28 and J is TRBJ2-1; D gene ambiguous. The CDR3 has 12 residues. Germline values: CDR1 MDHEN, CDR2 SYDVKM. The germline V and J ends were trimmed by 1 base and 7 bases, with 5 bases remaining between them. This CDR3 is CASSLSGNEQFF. The CDR3 DNA sequence: TGTGCCAGCAGTTTATCAGGTAATGAGCAGTTCTTC.

V usage is TRBV11-2 and J usage is TRBJ2-1, with TRBD2 matching 11 bases. V lost 4 bases and J lost 5; bases outside the gene matches: 4. This CDR3 has 15 amino acids. From germline, CDR1 is SGHAT and CDR2 FQNNGV. In nucleotides, the CDR3 is TGTGCCAGCAGCTCACGACTAGCGGGACACAATGAGCAGTTCTTC. As protein: CASSSRLAGHNEQFF.

The gene calls are TRBV7-2 and TRBJ1-5; perhaps TRBD1 as D (5 bases). Germline loops: CDR1 SGHTA, CDR2 FQGNSA. V was shortened by 2 bases and J by 1 base, with 6 bases between the two germline ends. The CDR3 length is 14 residues. This CDR3 reads CASSLPGSNQPQHF. In DNA form, the CDR3 reads TGTGCCAGCAGCTTACCAGGGAGCAATCAGCCCCAGCATTTT.

The rearrangement joins TRBV24-1 to TRBJ2-1; tentative D call: TRBD1 (6 bases). This CDR3 comprises 19 residues. Trimming left V 4 bases short and J 1 base short, with 22 bases between. CDR1 is KGHDR, CDR2 SFDVKD, per germline. DNA of the CDR3: TGTGCCACCAGTGACGCAACCTGGACCGGGACACAATCCTACAATGAGCAGTTCTTC. Translating it yields CATSDATWTGTQSYNEQFF.

V gene TRBV5-8 combines with J gene TRBJ1-5; tentatively, D is TRBD1 (6 bases). The CDR3 consists of 15 residues. Trimming removed 4 bases at V and 0 bases at J, with 11 bases between. Germline V gene sequence: CDR1 SGHTS, CDR2 YDEGEE. DNA for the CDR3: TGTGCCAGCAGCGGGGGACAATATAGCAATCAGCCCCAGCATTTT. Translated, it gives CASSGGQYSNQPQHF.

The DNA of the CDR3 is TGTGCCAGCAGCCTCGTGATGGGCACTGAAGCTTTCTTT. Translating gives CASSLVMGTEAFF. This sequence joins TRBV5-6 and TRBJ1-1; D ambiguous. CDR3 length equals 13 residues. Germline V gene data show CDR1 as SGHDT and CDR2 as YYEEEE. Trimming cost V 4 bases and J 4 bases, with 11 bases left between them.

This sequence joins TRBV7-2 and TRBJ1-4; D gene unclear. The CDR3 sequence is 14 residues long. The V gene's germline CDR1 is SGHTA and CDR2 FQGNSA. Trimming cost V 2 bases and J 6 bases, with 10 bases left between them. The CDR3 is CASSLTGEDEKLFF. The CDR3, as DNA: TGTGCCAGCAGCTTAACCGGTGAGGATGAAAAACTGTTTTTT.

The V and J genes are TRBV5-4 and TRBJ2-3; a possible D gene is TRBD2 (6 bases). Germline CDR1 reads SGHNT; CDR2 reads YYREEE (reference sequence). V dropped 4 bases and J dropped 4 bases, with 10 bases sitting between them. The CDR3 consists of 13 residues. CDR3 amino acids: CASSLWDSDTQYF. CDR3 bases: TGTGCCAGCAGCCTGTGGGACTCAGATACGCAGTATTTT. The full variable domain, in which reference TRBV5-4 and TRBJ2-3 provide the parts outside the CDR3, is ETGVTQSPTHLIKTRGQQVTLRCSSQSGHNTVSWYQQALGQGPQFIFQYYREEENGRGNFPPRFSGLQFPNYSSELNVNALELDDSALYLCASSLWDSDTQYFGPGTRLTVL.

This chain uses TRBV28 with TRBJ1-1; no reliable D call. CDR1 is MDHEN and CDR2 is SYDVKM in the germline V gene. V was shortened by 3 bases and J by 4 bases, with 15 bases between the two germline ends. The CDR3 has 15 amino acids. CDR3 nucleotides: TGTGCCAGCAGTTTTCAGAGGTCAGGAGGCACTGAAGCTTTCTTT. This gives the protein CASSFQRSGGTEAFF.

The rearrangement links TRBV9 to TRBJ1-5; D remains ambiguous. The CDR3 contains 14 residues. CDR1 and CDR2 (germline): SGDLS, YYNGEE. The V gene lost 5 bases and the J gene lost 3 bases, with 12 bases spanning the gap. The CDR3 here is CASSDKAVNQPQHF. The CDR3 DNA reads as TGTGCCAGCAGTGACAAGGCAGTCAATCAGCCCCAGCATTTT.

This sequence joins TRBV20-1 and TRBJ2-7; D gene ambiguous. V shed 6 bases and J shed 10 bases, with 13 bases lying between them. This CDR3 region has 10 residues. Germline CDR1 DFQATT, CDR2 SNEGSKA (reference sequence). DNA for the CDR3: TGCAGTGCCGTGGTGGCTTTACAGTACTTC. As protein: CSAVVALQYF.

This chain connects TRBV3-1 (or the pseudogene TRBV3-2) to TRBJ2-3; D gene ambiguous. CDR3 length equals 14 residues. V lost 6 bases, J lost 3 bases, and 13 bases lay in between. CDR1 is LGHDT, CDR2 YNNKEL, per germline (reference sequence). The CDR3 sequence is CASRPHRATDTQYF. The CDR3 bases are TGTGCCAGCAGGCCACACCGGGCAACAGATACGCAGTATTTT.

CDR3 sequence (DNA): TGCAGCGTCGCGACCCCCCAGGGAAGGGGGGAAAATAACTATGGCTACACCTTC. Translating gives CSVATPQGRGENNYGYTF. The chain links TRBV29-1 to TRBJ1-2; TRBD1 is a possible D gene (6 bases). The germline CDR1 and CDR2 sequences are SQVTM and ANQGSEA. There are 18 residues in the CDR3. The V end was cut by 6 bases, the J end by 1 base, with 27 bases between.

This clone was counted once. The chain has TRBV9 and TRBJ2-1; TRBD2 agrees at 7 bases. This CDR3 has 16 amino acids. In germline, CDR1 is SGDLS, CDR2 YYNGEE. V lost 3 bases and J lost 4; bases outside the gene matches: 10. The CDR3 spells CASSARGTSDYNEQFF. CDR3 sequence (DNA): TGTGCCAGCAGCGCGCGTGGAACTAGCGATTACAATGAGCAGTTCTTC.

The chain joins TRBV2 to TRBJ2-5; 9 nucleotides align to TRBD2. Germline assignment: CDR1 SNHLY and CDR2 FYNNEI. This CDR3 is built from 15 residues. Trimming took 2 bases from V and 5 from J; bases not matched to a gene: 6. CDR3 region: CASSEMGLASETQYF. In DNA, the CDR3 is TGTGCCAGCAGTGAAATGGGACTAGCTTCGGAGACCCAGTACTTC.

This chain uses TRBV6-2 or TRBV6-3 with TRBJ2-5, with TRBD2 matching over 13 bases. Germline CDR1 reads MNHEY; CDR2 reads SVGEGT. After removal of 6 bases from V and 5 bases from J, the junction contained 6 bases not matched to a gene. This CDR3 has 15 residues. The CDR3 reads CASSTSGRAYETQYF. For the CDR3, the DNA is TGTGCCAGCAGCACTAGCGGGAGGGCATACGAGACCCAGTACTTC.

This clone occurred once. The V call is TRBV9, the J call TRBJ1-1; no clear D. This CDR3 contains 15 residues. V lost 0 bases and J lost 1, with 10 bases in between. The germline V gene encodes CDR1 SGDLS and CDR2 YYNGEE. CDR3 nucleotides: TGTGCCAGCAGCGTAGTCCAGGCCTGGAACACTGAAGCTTTCTTT. Its protein is CASSVVQAWNTEAFF.

The chain joins TRBV30 to TRBJ2-2, with 16 bases fitting TRBD2. The CDR3 spans 18 residues. Per the germline V gene, CDR1 is GTSNPN and CDR2 is SVGIG (reference sequence). The J segment lost 4 bases and the V segment lost 1 base, leaving 6 bases of the junction unmatched. CDR3 loop: CAWSAGLAGGPSTGELFF. In DNA form, the CDR3 reads TGTGCCTGGAGTGCGGGACTAGCGGGAGGGCCTTCCACCGGGGAGCTGTTTTTT.

The chain has TRBV6-2 or TRBV6-3 and TRBJ1-2; TRBD1 matches 8 bases. The CDR3 is 15 amino acids. The J segment lost 2 bases and the V segment lost 5 bases, leaving 7 bases of the junction unmatched. The germline V gene has CDR1 MNHEY and CDR2 SVGEGT. DNA of the CDR3: TGTGCCAGCAGTCCGATTGACAGGGGAAACTATGGCTACACCTTC. Its protein product is CASSPIDRGNYGYTF.

The rearrangement uses TRBV18 and TRBJ2-5; perhaps TRBD1 as D (6 bases). Trimming took 5 bases from V and 1 from J, leaving 11 bases between them. This CDR3 is 14 amino acids long. Germline CDR1 reads KGHSH; CDR2 reads LQKENI. CDR3: CASSGQRSQETQYF. The CDR3 DNA reads as TGTGCCAGCTCAGGACAGAGAAGCCAAGAGACCCAGTACTTC. Full variable domain (rest looked up from reference TRBV18 and TRBJ2-5): NAGVMQNPRHLVRRRGQEARLRCSPMKGHSHVYWYRQLPEEGLKFMVYLQKENIIDESGMPKERFSAEFPKEGPSILRIQQVVRGDSAAYFCASSGQRSQETQYFGPGTRLLVL.